This T cell receptor beta chain was observed in a study of shared clonotypes between healthy human individuals. Study-wide results and limits: Large sequencing depth failed to make sorted-subset sequencing complete, rarefaction showed.

On this clone itself: The antigen remains unidentified.

This table comes from immunoSEQ multiplex PCR, and its TCRdb copy is limited to in-frame clones, with some not included. The sample records a few million clones, approximately 92% being singletons. Germline V gene data show CDR1 as GTSNPN and CDR2 as SVGIG (reference sequence). Trimming left V 4 bases short and J 6 bases short, with 15 bases between. This CDR3 has 13 residues. The rearrangement uses TRBV30 and TRBJ1-2, with D uncertain. The clonotype originates from a young man in good health. The sequenced sample consisted of naive CD4+ T cells sorted from blood. Subset noted: CD45RA+ positively selected. CDR3 nucleotide sequence: TGTGCCTGGACAGACATAGCGGATCATGGCTACACCTTC. This translates into CAWTDIADHGYTF.